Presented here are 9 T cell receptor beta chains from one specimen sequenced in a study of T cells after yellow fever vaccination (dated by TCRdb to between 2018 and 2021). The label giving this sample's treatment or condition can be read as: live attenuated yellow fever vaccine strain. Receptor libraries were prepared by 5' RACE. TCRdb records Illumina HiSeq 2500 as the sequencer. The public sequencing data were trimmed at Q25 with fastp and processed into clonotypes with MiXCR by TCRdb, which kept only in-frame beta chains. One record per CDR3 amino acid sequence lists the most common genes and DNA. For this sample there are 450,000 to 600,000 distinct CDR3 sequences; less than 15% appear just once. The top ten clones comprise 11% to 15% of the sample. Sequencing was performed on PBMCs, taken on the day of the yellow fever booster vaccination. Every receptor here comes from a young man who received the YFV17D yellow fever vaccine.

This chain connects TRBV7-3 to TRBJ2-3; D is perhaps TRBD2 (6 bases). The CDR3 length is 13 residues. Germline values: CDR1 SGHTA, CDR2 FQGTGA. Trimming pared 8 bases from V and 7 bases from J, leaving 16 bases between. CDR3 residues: CASSVGGENTQYF. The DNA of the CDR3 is TGTGCCAGCTCGGTGGGGGGAGAAAATACGCAGTATTTT.

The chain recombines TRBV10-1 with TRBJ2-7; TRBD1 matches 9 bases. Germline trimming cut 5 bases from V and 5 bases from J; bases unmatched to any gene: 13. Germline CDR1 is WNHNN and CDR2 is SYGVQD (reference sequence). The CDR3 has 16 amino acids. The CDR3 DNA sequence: TGCGCCAGCAGTCAGATACGACAGGGGGGTCTGGACGAGCAGTACTTC. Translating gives CASSQIRQGGLDEQYF.

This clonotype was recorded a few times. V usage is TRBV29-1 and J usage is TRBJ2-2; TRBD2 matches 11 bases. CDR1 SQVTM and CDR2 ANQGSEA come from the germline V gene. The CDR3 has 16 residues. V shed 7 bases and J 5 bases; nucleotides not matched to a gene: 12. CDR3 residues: CSASSLAGESTGELFF. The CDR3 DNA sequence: TGCAGCGCCTCATCACTAGCGGGAGAAAGTACCGGGGAGCTGTTTTTT.

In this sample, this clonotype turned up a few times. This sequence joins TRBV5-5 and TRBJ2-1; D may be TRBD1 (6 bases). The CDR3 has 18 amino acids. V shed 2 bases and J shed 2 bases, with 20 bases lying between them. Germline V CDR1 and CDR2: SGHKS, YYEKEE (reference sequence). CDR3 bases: TGTGCCAGCAGCTTCTTCTTATCGGACAGAAAAACCTACAATGAGCAGTTCTTC. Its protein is CASSFFLSDRKTYNEQFF.

The CDR3 DNA reads TGTGCCAGCACCTACGCTAGCAGGGCCCAAGATACGCAGTATTTT. Its protein product is CASTYASRAQDTQYF. The chain employs TRBV5-5 and TRBJ2-3, with D tentatively TRBD1 or TRBD2 (5 bases each). Germline V gene lookup returns CDR1 SGHKS and CDR2 YYEKEE (reference sequence). V was pared by 6 bases and J by 5 bases, with 19 bases between. The CDR3 loop spans 15 amino acids.

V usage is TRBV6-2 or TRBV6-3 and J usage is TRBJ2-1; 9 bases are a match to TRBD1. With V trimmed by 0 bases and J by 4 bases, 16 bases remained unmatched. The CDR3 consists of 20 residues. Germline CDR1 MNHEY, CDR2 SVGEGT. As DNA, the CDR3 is TGTGCCAGCAGTTACTCGACCGCATGGACAGGGGCCATCCGATACAATGAGCAGTTCTTC. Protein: CASSYSTAWTGAIRYNEQFF.

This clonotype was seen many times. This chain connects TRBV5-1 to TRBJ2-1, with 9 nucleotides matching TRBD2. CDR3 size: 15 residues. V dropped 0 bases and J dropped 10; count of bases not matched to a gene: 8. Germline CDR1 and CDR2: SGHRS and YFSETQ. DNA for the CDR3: TGCGCCAGCAGCTTGGGTAGCGGGAGTATCGACGAGCAGTTCTTC. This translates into CASSLGSGSIDEQFF.

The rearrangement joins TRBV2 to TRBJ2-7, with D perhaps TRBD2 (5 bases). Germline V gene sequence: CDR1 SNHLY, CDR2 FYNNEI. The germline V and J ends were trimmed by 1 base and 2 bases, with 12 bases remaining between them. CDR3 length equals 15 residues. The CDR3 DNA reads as TGTGCCAGCAGTGAAGGGGCGGGCGTGACCTACGAGCAGTACTTC. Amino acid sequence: CASSEGAGVTYEQYF.

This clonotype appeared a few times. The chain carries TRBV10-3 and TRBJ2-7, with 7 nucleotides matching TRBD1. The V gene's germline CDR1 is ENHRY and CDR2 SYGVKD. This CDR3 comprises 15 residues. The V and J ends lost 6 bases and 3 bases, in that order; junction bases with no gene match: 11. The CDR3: CAISTEMTGSYEQYF. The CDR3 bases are TGTGCCATCAGCACTGAGATGACAGGGAGCTACGAGCAGTACTTC.